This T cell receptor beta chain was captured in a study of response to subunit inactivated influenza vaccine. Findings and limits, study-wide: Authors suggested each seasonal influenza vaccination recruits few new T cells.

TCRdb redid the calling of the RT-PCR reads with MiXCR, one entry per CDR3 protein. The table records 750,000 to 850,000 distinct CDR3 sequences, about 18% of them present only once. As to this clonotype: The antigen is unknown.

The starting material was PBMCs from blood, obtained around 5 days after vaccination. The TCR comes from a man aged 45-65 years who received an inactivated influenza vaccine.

In nucleotides, the CDR3 is TGTGCCAGCAGTTGGACTAGCGGGAGAGGAGGCACAGATACGCAGTATTTT. Amino acids: CASSWTSGRGGTDTQYF. The chain couples TRBV6-5 to TRBJ2-3, with 13 bases matching TRBD2. The CDR3 is made up of 17 amino acids. Germline CDR1 reads MNHEY; CDR2 reads SVGAGI. The V gene end was trimmed by 4 bases and the J gene end by 1 base; junction bases not matched to a gene: 5.